These 21 T cell receptor beta chains were all obtained from the same sample, sequenced in a study of shared clonotypes between healthy human individuals (dated by TCRdb to 2018 to 2021). The method behind the library was the immunoSEQ multiplex PCR assay. TCRdb re-hosts the immuneACCESS table, in-frame sequences only. Its copies lack some clones; in the studies checked, an unresolved V gene accounts for under half of them, and the cause for the rest is not known. The sample has about 480,000 clones on record, about 80% of them singletons. Under 15% of the sample lies in the top ten. Sequencing used PBMCs. These receptors were taken from a middle-aged woman in good health. Some clones in this sample may be carry-over from other donors' samples.

The chain recombines TRBV6-5 with TRBJ2-5, with a tentative D call TRBD1 (6 bases). The CDR3 length is 12 residues. Trimming took off 8 bases at V and 2 bases at J, with 9 bases between the two ends. CDR1 MNHEY and CDR2 SVGAGI come from the germline V gene. CDR3 DNA sequence: TGTGCCAGCGGACAGAAGCAAGAGACCCAGTACTTC. It translates to CASGQKQETQYF.

This rearrangement joins TRBV6-5 to TRBJ2-1, with a possible D match to TRBD1 (6 bases). CDR1 is MNHEY and CDR2 is SVGAGI in the germline V gene. The V gene lost 10 bases and the J gene lost 7 bases, with 11 bases spanning the gap. The CDR3 is 11 residues long. The CDR3 reads CATWGQNEQFF. The CDR3 region has the DNA TGTGCCACCTGGGGGCAAAATGAGCAGTTCTTC.

The table lists this clone with a few counts. This rearrangement joins TRBV5-5 to TRBJ1-4, with 9 bases matching TRBD1. CDR3 length equals 15 residues. Germline V gene sequence: CDR1 SGHKS, CDR2 YYEKEE (reference sequence). The J segment lost 7 bases and the V segment lost 2 bases, leaving 6 bases of the junction unmatched. CDR3 coding DNA: TGTGCCAGCAGCTTTATTGACAGGGGGAGTGAAAAACTGTTTTTT. It yields the protein CASSFIDRGSEKLFF.

This rearrangement joins TRBV30 to TRBJ2-3, with TRBD2 matching 7 bases. Unmatched junction bases numbered 6, after V lost 1 base and J lost 2 bases. Germline loops: CDR1 GTSNPN, CDR2 SVGIG (reference sequence). The CDR3 has 15 amino acids. The CDR3 loop reads CAWSGGGTYTDTQYF. The CDR3 DNA sequence: TGTGCCTGGAGTGGGGGAGGGACCTACACAGATACGCAGTATTTT.

The V call is TRBV5-6, the J call TRBJ1-1, with 7 nucleotides matching TRBD1. This CDR3 comprises 17 residues. Trimming removed 3 bases from V and 6 bases from J; junction bases left unmatched: 17. CDR1 is SGHDT and CDR2 is YYEEEE in the germline V gene. As DNA, the CDR3 is TGTGCCAGCAGCTCCCGCAACAGGGGAAGCAGTCGAGCTGAAGCTTTCTTT. Protein: CASSSRNRGSSRAEAFF.

The genes are TRBV19 and TRBJ1-1; maybe TRBD1 (5 bases). The germline V and J ends were trimmed by 6 bases and 5 bases, with 13 bases remaining between them. Germline CDR1 and CDR2: LNHDA and SQIVND (reference sequence). The CDR3 is 13 residues long. The CDR3 DNA follows: TGTGCCAGTAGGGCCTCGGGGGGAACTGAAGCTTTCTTT. It encodes CASRASGGTEAFF.

The V call is TRBV7-8, the J call TRBJ2-7; the match to TRBD1 covers 11 bases. The CDR3 has 15 residues. V lost 2 bases to trimming and J lost 6 bases; unmatched junction nucleotides: 6. The germline gives CDR1 SGHVS, CDR2 FQNEAQ. In DNA, the CDR3 is TGTGCCAGCAGCTTAACCGGACAGGGGGCTCGCGAGCAGTACTTC. This encodes CASSLTGQGAREQYF.

The chain employs TRBV18 and TRBJ1-1, with D maybe TRBD1 (5 bases). This CDR3 contains 14 residues. Germline V gene sequence: CDR1 KGHSH, CDR2 LQKENI. V was cut by 2 bases and J by 3 bases, with 10 bases left in between. CDR3 bases: TGTGCCAGCTCACCAGGCGGCAGGGACACTGAAGCTTTCTTT. Its translation is CASSPGGRDTEAFF.

The chain joins TRBV5-1 to TRBJ1-3; 7 nucleotides agree with TRBD1. V dropped 5 bases and J dropped 3; count of bases not matched to a gene: 5. CDR3 length: 14 amino acids. Germline V gene lookup returns CDR1 SGHRS and CDR2 YFSETQ. Written as DNA, the CDR3 is TGCGCCAGCAGTCCTCAGGGGGTTGGAAACACCATATATTTT. Amino acids: CASSPQGVGNTIYF. The full variable domain, in which reference TRBV5-1 and TRBJ1-3 provide the parts outside the CDR3, is KAGVTQTPRYLIKTRGQQVTLSCSPISGHRSVSWYQQTPGQGLQFLFEYFSETQRNKGNFPGRFSGRQFSNSRSEMNVSTLELGDSALYLCASSPQGVGNTIYFGEGSWLTVV.

The V call is TRBV28, the J call TRBJ2-7; 12 positions agree with TRBD1. This CDR3 is 16 amino acids long. V lost 5 bases to trimming and J lost 5 bases; unmatched junction nucleotides: 10. CDR1 is MDHEN and CDR2 is SYDVKM in the germline V gene. CDR3 in amino acids: CASSRPRGTGGHEQYF. The DNA for the CDR3 is TGTGCCAGCAGTCGCCCGCGGGGGACAGGGGGCCACGAGCAGTACTTC.

Here the CDR3 reads CAPRDSRYEQYF. In nucleotides, the CDR3 is TGTGCCCCCCGGGACTCCCGCTACGAGCAGTACTTC. This chain connects TRBV19 to TRBJ2-7, with a possible D match to TRBD2 (6 bases). This CDR3 is built from 12 residues. The ends were cut back, 11 bases at V and 3 bases at J, with 14 bases in the middle. Looked up from germline, CDR1 is LNHDA and CDR2 is SQIVND (reference sequence).

This clone was observed a single time. The chain recombines TRBV28 with TRBJ1-1, with D unresolved. The V end lost 2 bases, the J end lost 5 bases, and 12 bases lay between the germline ends. In germline, CDR1 is MDHEN, CDR2 SYDVKM. The CDR3 runs to 14 residues. The CDR3 loop is CASSLNSRYTEAFF. DNA of the CDR3: TGTGCCAGCAGTTTAAACAGCCGGTATACTGAAGCTTTCTTT. Full variable domain (missing parts from reference TRBV28 and TRBJ1-1): DVKVTQSSRYLVKRTGEKVFLECVQDMDHENMFWYRQDPGLGLRLIYFSYDVKMKEKGDIPEGYSVSREKKERFSLILESASTNQTSMYLCASSLNSRYTEAFFGQGTRLTVV.

This rearrangement joins TRBV7-9 to TRBJ2-3; D ambiguous. V was shortened by 1 base and J by 3 bases, with 2 bases between the two germline ends. This CDR3 is built from 12 residues. Germline V lookup: CDR1 SEHNR, CDR2 FQNEAQ (reference sequence). The CDR3: CASSLETDTQYF. As DNA, the CDR3 is TGTGCCAGCAGCTTAGAAACAGATACGCAGTATTTT.

This clone has only one observation. This chain connects TRBV18 to TRBJ1-2; no clear D. V dropped 3 bases and J dropped 4 bases, with 15 bases sitting between them. Germline CDR1 KGHSH, CDR2 LQKENI. The CDR3 is 15 amino acids. CDR3 region: CASSPWVVESYGYTF. In DNA form, the CDR3 reads TGTGCCAGCTCACCTTGGGTCGTCGAGAGCTATGGCTACACCTTC.

This clone showed up just a few times. Here the CDR3 DNA reads TGCGCCAGCAGCTTTGGGGCACAGGGAGGAACTAATGAAAAACTGTTTTTT. Its protein product is CASSFGAQGGTNEKLFF. The chain has TRBV5-1 and TRBJ1-4; D is perhaps TRBD1 (6 bases). The CDR3 loop spans 17 amino acids. The V end lost 2 bases, the J end lost 1 base, and 15 bases lay between the germline ends. Germline V gene sequence: CDR1 SGHRS, CDR2 YFSETQ.

The rearrangement uses TRBV9 and TRBJ1-3, with D perhaps matching TRBD1 (5 bases). Germline lookup yields CDR1 SGDLS and CDR2 YYNGEE. V was trimmed by 2 bases and J by 3 bases, leaving 15 bases between them. The CDR3 has 16 residues. DNA of the CDR3: TGTGCCAGCAGCGTGGGGAATCCAAGGGGTGGAAACACCATATATTTT. Encoded protein: CASSVGNPRGGNTIYF.

The chain joins TRBV6-1 to TRBJ1-2; 7 positions agree with TRBD1. V lost 9 bases, J lost 8 bases, and 9 bases stayed unmatched. The CDR3 contains 12 residues. Germline-derived CDR1 and CDR2 are MNHNS and SASEGT. The CDR3 nucleotides read TGTGCCAGTCCCGGAAGGGGGCGCGGCTACACCTTC. It is translated as CASPGRGRGYTF.

In this sample, this clone turned up a few times. The V and J genes are TRBV21-1 and TRBJ1-1. TRBV21-1 is described as a pseudogene. CDR3 length: 13 amino acids. CDR3 protein: CASHKSFKTEAFF. CDR3 nucleotides: TGTGCCAGCCATAAATCCTTCAAAACTGAAGCTTTCTTT.

CDR3: CASSKQAGVDNEQFF. CDR3 coding DNA: TGTGCCAGCAGTAAGCAGGCGGGGGTGGACAATGAGCAGTTCTTC. The chain joins TRBV6-4 to TRBJ2-1, with TRBD2 matching over 7 bases. Trimming took 5 bases from V and 5 from J; bases not matched to a gene: 9. The CDR3 covers 15 residues. CDR1 is MRHNA, CDR2 SNTAGT, per germline.

V and J are TRBV6-5 and TRBJ2-5; D unresolved. V gave up 6 bases and J gave up 4 bases, with 12 bases separating them. The length of the CDR3 is 13 residues. Germline V gives CDR1 MNHEY, CDR2 SVGAGI. CDR3 in DNA: TGTGCCAGCAGACGGCCCCCCGGAGAGACCCAGTACTTC. Its protein is CASRRPPGETQYF.

This clone was detected only a few times. This chain joins TRBV6-6 and TRBJ2-1; no definite D call. Germline values: CDR1 MNHNY, CDR2 SVGAGI (reference sequence). The CDR3 sequence is 14 residues long. Deletions cut 0 bases from V and 8 bases from J, with 11 bases between. CDR3 nucleotide sequence: TGTGCCAGCAGTTACTCGCGGACCGCGGATGAGCAGTTCTTC. Translated, it gives CASSYSRTADEQFF.